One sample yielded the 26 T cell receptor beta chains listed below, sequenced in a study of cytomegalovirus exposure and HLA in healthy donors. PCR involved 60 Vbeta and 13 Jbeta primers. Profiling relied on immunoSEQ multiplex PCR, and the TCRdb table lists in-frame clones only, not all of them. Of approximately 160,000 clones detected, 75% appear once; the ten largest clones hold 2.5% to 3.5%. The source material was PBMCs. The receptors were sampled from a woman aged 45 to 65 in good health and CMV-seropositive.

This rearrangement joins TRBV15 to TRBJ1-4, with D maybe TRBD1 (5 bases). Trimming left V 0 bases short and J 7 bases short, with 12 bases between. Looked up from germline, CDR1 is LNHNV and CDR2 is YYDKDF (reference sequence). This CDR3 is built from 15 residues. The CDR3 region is CATSRDKGMGEKLFF. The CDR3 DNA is TGTGCCACCAGCAGAGATAAGGGGATGGGTGAAAAACTGTTTTTT.

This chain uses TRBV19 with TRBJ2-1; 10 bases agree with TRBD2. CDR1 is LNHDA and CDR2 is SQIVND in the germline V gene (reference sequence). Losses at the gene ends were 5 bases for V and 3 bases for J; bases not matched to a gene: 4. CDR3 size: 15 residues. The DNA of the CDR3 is TGTGCCAGTAGTGATAGCGGGGGGCACTACAATGAGCAGTTCTTC. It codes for CASSDSGGHYNEQFF.

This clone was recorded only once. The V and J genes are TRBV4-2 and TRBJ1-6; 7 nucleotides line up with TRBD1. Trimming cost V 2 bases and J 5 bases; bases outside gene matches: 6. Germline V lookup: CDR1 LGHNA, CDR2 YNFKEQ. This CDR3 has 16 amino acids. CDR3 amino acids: CASSQRQGADNSPLHF. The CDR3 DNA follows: TGTGCCAGCAGCCAAAGACAGGGTGCGGATAATTCACCCCTCCACTTT.

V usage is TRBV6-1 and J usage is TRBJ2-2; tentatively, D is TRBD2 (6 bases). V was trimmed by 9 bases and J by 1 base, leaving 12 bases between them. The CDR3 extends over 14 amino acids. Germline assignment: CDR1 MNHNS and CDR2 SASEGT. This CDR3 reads CASHLSGNTGELFF. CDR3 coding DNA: TGTGCCAGTCATCTTAGCGGGAACACCGGGGAGCTGTTTTTT.

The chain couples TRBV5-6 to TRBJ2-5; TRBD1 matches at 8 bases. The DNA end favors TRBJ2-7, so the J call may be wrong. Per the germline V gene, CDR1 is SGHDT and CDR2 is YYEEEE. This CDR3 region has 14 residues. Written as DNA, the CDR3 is TGTGCCAGCAGCGTGACAGGGGTTAGCTACGAGCAGTACTTC. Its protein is CASSVTGVSYEQYF.

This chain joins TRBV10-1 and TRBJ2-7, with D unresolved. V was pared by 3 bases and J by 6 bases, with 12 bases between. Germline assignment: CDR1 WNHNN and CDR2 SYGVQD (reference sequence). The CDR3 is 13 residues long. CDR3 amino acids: CASSELLSSEQYF. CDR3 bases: TGCGCCAGCAGTGAATTGTTGAGCTCCGAGCAGTACTTC.

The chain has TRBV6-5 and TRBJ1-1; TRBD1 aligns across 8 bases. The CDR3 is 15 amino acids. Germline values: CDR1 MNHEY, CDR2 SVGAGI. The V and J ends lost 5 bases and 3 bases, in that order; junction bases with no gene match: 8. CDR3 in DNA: TGTGCCAGCAGTGCACAGCCGGGACAGGACACTGAAGCTTTCTTT. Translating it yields CASSAQPGQDTEAFF.

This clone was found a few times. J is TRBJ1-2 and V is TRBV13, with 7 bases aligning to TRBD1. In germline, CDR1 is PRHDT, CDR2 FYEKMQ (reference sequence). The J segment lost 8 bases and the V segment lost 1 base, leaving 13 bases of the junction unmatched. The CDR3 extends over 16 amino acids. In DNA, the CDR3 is TGTGCCAGCAGCTTAGCTGGTCCAGGGGGATGGGAAGGCTACACCTTC. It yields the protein CASSLAGPGGWEGYTF.

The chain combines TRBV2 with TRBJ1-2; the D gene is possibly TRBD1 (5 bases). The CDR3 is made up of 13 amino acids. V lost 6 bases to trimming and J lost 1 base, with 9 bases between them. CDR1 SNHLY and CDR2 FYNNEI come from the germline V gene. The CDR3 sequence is CASSGDFNYGYTF. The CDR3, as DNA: TGTGCCAGCAGCGGGGACTTTAACTATGGCTACACCTTC.

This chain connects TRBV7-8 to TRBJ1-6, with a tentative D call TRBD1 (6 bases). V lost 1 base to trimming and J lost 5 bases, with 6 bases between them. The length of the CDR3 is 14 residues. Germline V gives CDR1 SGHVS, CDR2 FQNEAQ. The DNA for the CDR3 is TGTGCCAGCAGCTTAGGACAGGATAATTCACCCCTCCACTTT. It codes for CASSLGQDNSPLHF.

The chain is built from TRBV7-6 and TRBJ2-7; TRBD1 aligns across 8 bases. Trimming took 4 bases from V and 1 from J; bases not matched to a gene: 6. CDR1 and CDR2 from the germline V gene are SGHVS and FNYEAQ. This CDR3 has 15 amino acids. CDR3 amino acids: CASSSGGTGSYEQYF. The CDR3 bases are TGTGCCAGCAGCTCCGGAGGGACAGGTTCCTACGAGCAGTACTTC.

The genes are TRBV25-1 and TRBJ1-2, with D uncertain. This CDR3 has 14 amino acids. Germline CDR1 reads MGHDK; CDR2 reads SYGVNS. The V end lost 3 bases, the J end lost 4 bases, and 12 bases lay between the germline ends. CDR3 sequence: CASSDLAGRYGYTF. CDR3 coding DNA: TGTGCCAGCAGTGACCTTGCAGGCCGCTATGGCTACACCTTC.

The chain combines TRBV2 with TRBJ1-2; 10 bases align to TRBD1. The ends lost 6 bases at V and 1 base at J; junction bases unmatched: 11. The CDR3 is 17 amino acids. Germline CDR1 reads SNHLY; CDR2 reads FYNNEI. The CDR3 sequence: CASSSDRGASLNYGYTF. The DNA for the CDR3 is TGTGCCAGCAGCTCGGACAGGGGGGCTTCACTTAACTATGGCTACACCTTC.

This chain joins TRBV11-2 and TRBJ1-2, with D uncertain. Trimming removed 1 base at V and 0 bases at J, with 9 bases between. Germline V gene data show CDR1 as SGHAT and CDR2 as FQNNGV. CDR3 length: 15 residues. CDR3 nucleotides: TGTGCCAGCAGCTTAGGCCCACCAGCTAACTATGGCTACACCTTC. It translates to CASSLGPPANYGYTF.

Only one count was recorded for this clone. The CDR3 nucleotides are TGTGCCTGGAATCGGGATCATAATGAAGCTTTCTTT. It is translated as CAWNRDHNEAFF. The rearrangement links TRBV30 to TRBJ1-1; D not resolved. V was trimmed by 4 bases and J by 7 bases, leaving 13 bases between them. Germline lookup yields CDR1 GTSNPN and CDR2 SVGIG (reference sequence). The CDR3 spans 12 residues.

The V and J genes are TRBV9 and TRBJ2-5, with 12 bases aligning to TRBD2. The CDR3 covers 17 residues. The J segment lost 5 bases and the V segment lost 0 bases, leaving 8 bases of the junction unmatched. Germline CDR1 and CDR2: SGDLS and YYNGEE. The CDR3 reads CASSVGLLAGGGETQYF. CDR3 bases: TGTGCCAGCAGCGTAGGTCTCCTAGCGGGGGGGGGTGAGACCCAGTACTTC.

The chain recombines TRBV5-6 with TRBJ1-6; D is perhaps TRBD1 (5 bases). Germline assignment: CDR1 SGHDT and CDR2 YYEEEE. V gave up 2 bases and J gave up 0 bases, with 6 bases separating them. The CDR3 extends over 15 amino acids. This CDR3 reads CASSLTGSYNSPLHF. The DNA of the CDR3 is TGTGCCAGCAGCTTAACAGGCTCCTATAATTCACCCCTCCACTTT.

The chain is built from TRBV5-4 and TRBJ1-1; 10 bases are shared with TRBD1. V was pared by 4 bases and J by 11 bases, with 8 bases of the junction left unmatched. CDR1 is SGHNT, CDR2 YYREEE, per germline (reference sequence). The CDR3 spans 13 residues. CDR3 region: CASSNDRGRGAFF. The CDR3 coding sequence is TGTGCCAGCAGCAACGACAGGGGGCGAGGCGCTTTCTTT.

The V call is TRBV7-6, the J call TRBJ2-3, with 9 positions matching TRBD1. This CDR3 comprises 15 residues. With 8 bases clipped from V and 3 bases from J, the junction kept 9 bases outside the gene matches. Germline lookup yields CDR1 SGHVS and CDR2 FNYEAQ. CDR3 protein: CASPYTGGRTDTQYF. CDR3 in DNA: TGTGCCAGCCCCTACACAGGGGGCAGGACAGATACGCAGTATTTT.

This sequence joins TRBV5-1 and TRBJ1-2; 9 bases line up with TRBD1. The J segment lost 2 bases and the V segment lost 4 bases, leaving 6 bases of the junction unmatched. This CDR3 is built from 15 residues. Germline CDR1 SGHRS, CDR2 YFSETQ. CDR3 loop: CASSPGDRENYGYTF. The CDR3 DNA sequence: TGCGCCAGCAGCCCGGGGGACAGGGAGAACTATGGCTACACCTTC.

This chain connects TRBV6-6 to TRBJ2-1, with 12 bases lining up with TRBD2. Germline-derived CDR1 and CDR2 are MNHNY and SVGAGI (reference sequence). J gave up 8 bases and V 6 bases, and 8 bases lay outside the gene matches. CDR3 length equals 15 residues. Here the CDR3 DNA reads TGTGCCAGCAGGAACCTAGCGGGGGGGCTCGATGAGCAGTTCTTC. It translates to CASRNLAGGLDEQFF.

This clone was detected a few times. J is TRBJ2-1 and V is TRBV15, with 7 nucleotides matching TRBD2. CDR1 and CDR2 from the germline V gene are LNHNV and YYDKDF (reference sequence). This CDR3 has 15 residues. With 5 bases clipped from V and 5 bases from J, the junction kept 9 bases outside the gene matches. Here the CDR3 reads CATSPWGGVHNEQFF. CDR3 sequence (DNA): TGTGCCACCAGCCCTTGGGGGGGGGTCCACAATGAGCAGTTCTTC.

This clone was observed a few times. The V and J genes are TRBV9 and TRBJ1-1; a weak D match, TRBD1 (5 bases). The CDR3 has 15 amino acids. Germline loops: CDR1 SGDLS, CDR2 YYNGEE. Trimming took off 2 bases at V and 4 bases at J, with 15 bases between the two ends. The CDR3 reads CASSVHGSGGTEAFF. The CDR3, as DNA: TGTGCCAGCAGCGTGCACGGCAGCGGGGGCACTGAAGCTTTCTTT.

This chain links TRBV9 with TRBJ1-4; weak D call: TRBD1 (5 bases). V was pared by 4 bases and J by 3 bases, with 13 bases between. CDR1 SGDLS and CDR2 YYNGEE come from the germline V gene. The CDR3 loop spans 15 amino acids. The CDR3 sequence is CASSSRDSSNEKLFF. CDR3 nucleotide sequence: TGTGCCAGCAGCTCACGGGACTCATCTAATGAAAAACTGTTTTTT.

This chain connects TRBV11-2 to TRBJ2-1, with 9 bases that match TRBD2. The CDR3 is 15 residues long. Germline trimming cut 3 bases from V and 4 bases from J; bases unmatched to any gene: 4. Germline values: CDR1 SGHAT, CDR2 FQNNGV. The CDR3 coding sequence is TGTGCCAGCAGCTTCAGCGGGGGGTCTTACAATGAGCAGTTCTTC. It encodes CASSFSGGSYNEQFF.

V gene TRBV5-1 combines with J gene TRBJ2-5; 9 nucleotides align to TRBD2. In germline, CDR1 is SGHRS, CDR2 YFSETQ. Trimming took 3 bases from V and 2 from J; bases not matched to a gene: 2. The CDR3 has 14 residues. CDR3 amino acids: CASSWGLAQETQYF. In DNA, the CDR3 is TGCGCCAGCAGCTGGGGACTAGCACAAGAGACCCAGTACTTC.